This T cell receptor (beta chain) was recovered during a study of OX40 agonist ivuxolimab in advanced cancers. Overall study context: Patients enrolled in dose escalation were diagnosed with hepatocellular carcinoma, melanoma, renal cell or head and neck cancer. A mean age of 60 years, range roughly 20 to 90, was recorded, and over 65% were male. Notes on the study in general: Among the lowest levels of clonal expansion were found in partial responders at 0.1-3.0 mg/kg.

The CDR3 loop spans 16 amino acids. V lost 4 bases, J lost 1 base, and 14 bases lay in between. CDR1 is SGHRS, CDR2 YFSETQ, per germline. Here immunoSEQ multiplex PCR was the method, and the copy in TCRdb shows in-frame clones only, minus some. The sample carries tens of thousands of clones, about 89% recorded once. In the case of this clone: Antigen specificity is unknown.

Any history of autoimmune disease or systemic immunosuppression disqualified patients. Sequences were derived from CD4+ or CD8+ T cells sorted from blood, sampled in a trial of the OX40 agonist ivuxolimab. This receptor was obtained from an adult with an advanced solid tumor such as melanoma, head and neck, liver or kidney cancer. The J gene is TRBJ2-2, the V gene TRBV5-1; D may be TRBD1 (6 bases). The CDR3 region is CASSGLGAGNTGELFF. The CDR3 DNA is TGCGCCAGCAGCGGGCTGGGGGCCGGGAACACCGGGGAGCTGTTTTTT. Filled out from reference TRBV5-1 and TRBJ2-2, the complete variable domain reads KAGVTQTPRYLIKTRGQQVTLSCSPISGHRSVSWYQQTPGQGLQFLFEYFSETQRNKGNFPGRFSGRQFSNSRSEMNVSTLELGDSALYLCASSGLGAGNTGELFFGEGSRLTVL.